Listed below are T cell receptor beta chains from one sample, sequenced in a study of T-cell reconstitution after alpha-beta-depleted transplantation in children. TCRdb analysed the PCR reads with MiXCR anew, one entry per CDR3 protein. The sample consists of hundreds of thousands of distinct CDR3 sequences, 11% of them appearing once. The input for sequencing was PBMCs, taken before TCRalphabeta/CD19-depleted stem cell transplant. The receptors were gathered from a child younger than two with acute myeloid leukemia, due to receive a stem cell transplant. CDR3s include the opening cysteine and the closing phenylalanine or tryptophan. D genes are given only for firm matches. Only some rows state a clone size, as once, few, many or a class for expanded clones.

v_gene,abundance,j_gene,d_gene,CDR3nt,CDR3aa
TRBV20-1,few,TRBJ2-3,NA,TGCAGTGCCTACCCCACAGATACGCAGTATTTT,CSAYPTDTQYF
TRBV7-2,NA,TRBJ1-2,NA,TGTGCCAGCAGCTTTTCAATCCCGGGGAGTGATGGCTACACCTTC,CASSFSIPGSDGYTF
TRBV6-5,many,TRBJ2-1,NA,TGTGCCAGCAGTTTTTCTGAGAGCTCCTACAATGAGCAGTTCTTC,CASSFSESSYNEQFF
TRBV20-1,many,TRBJ1-1,TRBD1,TGCAGTCTCCGACAGGGGCGCACTGAAGCTTTCTTT,CSLRQGRTEAFF
TRBV11-2,many,TRBJ2-7,NA,TGTGCCAGCAGCTTAGATCGCCTACGGGAGCAGTACTTC,CASSLDRLREQYF
TRBV6-5,many,TRBJ2-7,TRBD2,TGTGCCAGCAGAAGACTAGCGGGAGACGAGCAGTACTTC,CASRRLAGDEQYF
TRBV7-3,NA,TRBJ1-1,NA,TGTGCCAGCAGCTTAACCACCCTGGGTGAAGCTTTCTTT,CASSLTTLGEAFF
TRBV20-1,many,TRBJ2-7,NA,TGCAGTGCTACCCGGGAGCCGACCTACGAGCAGTACTTC,CSATREPTYEQYF
TRBV12-3/TRBV12-4,many,TRBJ1-4,NA,TGTGCCAGCAGCACCTTTGAAAAACTGTTTTTT,CASSTFEKLFF
TRBV6-1,NA,TRBJ2-7,TRBD1,TGTGCCAGCAGTACCCGGACAGGGGCTCACGAGCAGTACTTC,CASSTRTGAHEQYF
TRBV5-1,many,TRBJ2-4,TRBD2,TGCGCCAGCAGCTCCGTAGCGGGAGGTCGGGTAGCCAAAAACATTCAGTACTTC,CASSSVAGGRVAKNIQYF
TRBV20-1,many,TRBJ1-2,NA,TGCAGTGCTAGAGCCCCCTTGGGCAGTACTAACTATGGCTACACCTTC,CSARAPLGSTNYGYTF
TRBV12-3/TRBV12-4,many,TRBJ1-1,NA,TGTGCCAGCAGTTTGCGGCTAAACGGTGAAGCTTTCTTT,CASSLRLNGEAFF
TRBV10-3,many,TRBJ2-5,NA,TGTGCCATCAGTGGGACACAAGAGACCCAGTACTTC,CAISGTQETQYF
TRBV5-4,many,TRBJ2-2,NA,TGTGCCAGCAGCTTGGCCACCATGAACACCGGGGAGCTGTTTTTT,CASSLATMNTGELFF
TRBV5-1,many,TRBJ2-3,NA,TGCGCCAGCAGCTCCCGGGGTCACACAGATACGCAGTATTTT,CASSSRGHTDTQYF
TRBV9,NA,TRBJ2-1,NA,TGTGCCAGCAGCGTATTTGGCGGGATAACCTACAATGAGCAGTTCTTC,CASSVFGGITYNEQFF
TRBV5-1,many,TRBJ2-1,NA,TGCGCCAGCAGCTTGGAGGGTCTAGAGCAGTTCTTC,CASSLEGLEQFF
TRBV20-1,NA,TRBJ1-2,NA,TGCAGTACTAGACTACAGGGTCCCCACTATGGCTACCCCTTC,CSTRLQGPHYGYPF
TRBV15,NA,TRBJ2-1,TRBD2,TGTGCCACCCGGTTAGCGGGAGACTATGAGCAGTTCTTC,CATRLAGDYEQFF
TRBV10-3,many,TRBJ2-1,TRBD2,TGTGCCATCGGGACTAGCGGGGGCCCGTTCAATGAGCAGTTCTTC,CAIGTSGGPFNEQFF
TRBV5-5,many,TRBJ2-7,NA,TGTGCCAGCAGCTTTGAGGGAGTTCCTCACTACGAGCAGTACTTC,CASSFEGVPHYEQYF
TRBV20-1,many,TRBJ2-1,NA,TGCAGTGCTAGAGGCGCCCGGGACCCAAAATATGGTGAGCAGTTCTTC,CSARGARDPKYGEQFF
TRBV7-2,many,TRBJ2-2,NA,TGTGCCAGCAGCTTACTAACGAACACCGGGGAGCTGTTTTTT,CASSLLTNTGELFF
TRBV7-2,many,TRBJ1-3,NA,TGTGCCAGCAGCTTAAGCAGGAGCCCTTACTCTGGAAACACCATATATTTT,CASSLSRSPYSGNTIYF